The clone carrying this T cell receptor beta chain was counted many times. Its antigen is unknown. Amplification of the TCR beta CDR3 regions used RNA transcripts (as template). HTBI-primed RT-PCR formed the first round, and a multiplex PCR formed the second. Each CDR3 protein gets one entry after TCRdb re-called the multiplex PCR reads with MiXCR. Among a few hundred thousand distinct CDR3 sequences listed, roughly 17% were seen once. V was pared by 7 bases and J by 7 bases, with 17 bases between. The length of the CDR3 is 13 residues. This entry is derived from a study of Graves' ophthalmopathy and Graves' hyperthyroidism. As for the study in general: Peripheral blood sampling preceded any treatment and occurred at initial diagnosis.

In this cohort, patients with other autoimmune diseases, uncontrolled infections, pregnancy or lactation were excluded. Study results and caveats: Blood also carried most expanded thyroid clonotypes exceeding 0.001 frequency. The model predicted progression of ophthalmopathy with a sensitivity of roughly 66%, and its specificity was 72% to 85%.

The V gene is TRBV12-3 or TRBV12-4, the J gene TRBJ2-7; D is unclear. The sequencing sample was made of peripheral blood. The clonotype comes from an adult woman with stable Graves' hyperthyroidism. CDR3 in DNA: TGTGCCAGCACCCTGGGGTACAGACTGGAGCAGTACTTC. The encoded protein is CASTLGYRLEQYF.